The 25 T cell receptor beta chains presented below share a single source sample, sequenced in a study of T cell changes during pregnancy in multiple sclerosis. This table comes from immunoSEQ multiplex PCR, and its TCRdb copy is limited to in-frame clones, with some not included. In the table there are tens of thousands of clones, 85% to 95% of which are singletons. The sequencing used peripheral blood, collected after pregnancy. These receptor sequences come from a female donor with multiple sclerosis, enrolled in a pregnancy study.

This clone was seen just once. The chain joins TRBV28 to TRBJ2-7, with 11 bases lining up with TRBD2. Unmatched junction bases numbered 3, after V lost 2 bases and J lost 3 bases. The V gene's germline CDR1 is MDHEN and CDR2 SYDVKM. There are 15 residues in the CDR3. This chain's CDR3 is CASSLIAGGFYEQYF. CDR3 DNA: TGTGCCAGCAGTTTAATAGCGGGAGGGTTCTACGAGCAGTACTTC.

The chain recombines TRBV7-2 with TRBJ2-5; no clear D. V shed 5 bases and J shed 5 bases, with 15 bases lying between them. This CDR3 spans 14 amino acids. Looked up from germline, CDR1 is SGHTA and CDR2 is FQGNSA. The DNA for the CDR3 is TGTGCCAGCAGCCCGGCCGGGTTTAAGGAGACCCAGTACTTC. Translated, it gives CASSPAGFKETQYF.

The chain has TRBV4-1 and TRBJ2-1, with 10 bases aligning to TRBD2. CDR3 length: 15 amino acids. Germline assignment: CDR1 MGHRA and CDR2 YSYEKL. With V trimmed by 2 bases and J by 3 bases, 1 base remained unmatched. CDR3 sequence reads: CASSQTSGNYNEQFF. For the CDR3, the DNA is TGCGCCAGCAGCCAAACTAGCGGGAACTACAATGAGCAGTTCTTC.

This chain connects TRBV7-9 to TRBJ2-7, with 8 bases lining up with TRBD1. Germline V gene data show CDR1 as SEHNR and CDR2 as FQNEAQ (reference sequence). The junction had 11 bases not matched to a gene; V was cut back by 3 bases and J by 4 bases. The CDR3 sequence is 16 residues long. CDR3 residues: CASSFIGQGSKYEQYF. CDR3 in DNA: TGTGCCAGCAGCTTCATTGGACAGGGCAGTAAATACGAGCAGTACTTC.

The V gene is TRBV28, the J gene TRBJ2-1, with 10 nucleotides matching TRBD2. With 6 bases clipped from V and 14 bases from J, the junction kept 7 bases outside the gene matches. This CDR3 is built from 12 residues. Per germline, CDR1 MDHEN and CDR2 SYDVKM. This CDR3 is CASRPLAGDEFF. The CDR3 DNA follows: TGTGCCAGCAGACCTCTAGCGGGAGATGAGTTCTTC.

This chain connects TRBV10-3 to TRBJ2-5; D is perhaps TRBD1 (5 bases). Germline V gene lookup returns CDR1 ENHRY and CDR2 SYGVKD. The V and J ends lost 5 bases and 2 bases respectively, with 12 bases between them. The CDR3 spans 14 residues. The CDR3 loop is CAISQRTQQETQYF. CDR3 bases: TGTGCCATCAGTCAAAGGACACAACAAGAGACCCAGTACTTC.

J is TRBJ2-1 and V is TRBV19, with D perhaps TRBD2 (5 bases). CDR1 is LNHDA, CDR2 SQIVND, per germline (reference sequence). V was clipped by 10 bases and J by 1 base, with 14 bases between them. This CDR3 contains 14 residues. The CDR3 is CATRRERSYNEQFF. The CDR3 coding sequence is TGTGCCACCAGAAGGGAGCGTTCCTACAATGAGCAGTTCTTC.

The chain carries TRBV6-1 and TRBJ1-1; unclear D gene. The germline V gene encodes CDR1 MNHNS and CDR2 SASEGT. V lost 10 bases, J lost 1 base, and 10 bases lay in between. The CDR3 contains 12 residues. The CDR3 DNA follows: TGTGCCACCGGTAACCAGAACACTGAAGCTTTCTTT. The encoded protein is CATGNQNTEAFF.

The J gene is TRBJ2-5, the V gene TRBV7-2; 7 bases match TRBD1. Germline loops: CDR1 SGHTA, CDR2 FQGNSA. Germline trimming cut 1 base from V and 1 base from J; bases unmatched to any gene: 3. The CDR3 has 15 residues. The CDR3 region has the DNA TGTGCCAGCAGCTTAGGGACAGGCCCCCAAGAGACCCAGTACTTC. This translates into CASSLGTGPQETQYF.

This chain connects TRBV7-9 to TRBJ2-7; possibly TRBD2 for D (5 bases). V was cut by 6 bases and J by 7 bases, with 19 bases left in between. Per germline, CDR1 SEHNR and CDR2 FQNEAQ (reference sequence). CDR3 length: 14 residues. The CDR3 bases are TGTGCCAGCAGTCAAGCGGAGACCAGGAGGGAGCAGTACTTC. This codes for CASSQAETRREQYF.

The chain links TRBV25-1 to TRBJ1-2; D possibly corresponds to TRBD1 (6 bases). The CDR3 contains 16 residues. Between the trimmed V and J ends, which lost 2 bases and 4 bases, there was a span of 17 bases. Germline V gene lookup returns CDR1 MGHDK and CDR2 SYGVNS. Here the CDR3 reads CASSEDPQGWPYGYTF. CDR3 sequence (DNA): TGTGCCAGCAGTGAAGACCCCCAGGGGTGGCCCTATGGCTACACCTTC.

This clone was recorded once. This chain joins TRBV13 and TRBJ2-3; no firm D call. In germline, CDR1 is PRHDT, CDR2 FYEKMQ (reference sequence). This CDR3 is built from 12 residues. The V end was cut by 5 bases, the J end by 1 base, with 4 bases between. CDR3 DNA: TGTGCCAGCAGCCCCTGCACAGATACGCAGTATTTT. Its protein product is CASSPCTDTQYF.

This clone came up once. V and J are TRBV5-1 and TRBJ2-1, with TRBD1 matching over 12 bases. V shed 4 bases and J 7 bases; nucleotides not matched to a gene: 6. Germline CDR1 and CDR2: SGHRS and YFSETQ. This CDR3 is built from 15 residues. CDR3 in DNA: TGCGCCAGCAGCACCGGGACAGGGGGCTCTAATGAGCAGTTCTTC. Protein product: CASSTGTGGSNEQFF.

This CDR3 reads CASRQGASYGYTF. The CDR3 DNA sequence: TGTGCCAGCAGACAGGGGGCAAGTTATGGCTACACCTTC. V usage is TRBV2 and J usage is TRBJ1-2, with 9 bases matching TRBD1. The V segment lost 6 bases and the J segment 5 bases; nucleotides outside the gene matches: 4. Germline V gives CDR1 SNHLY, CDR2 FYNNEI. The CDR3 consists of 13 residues.

CDR3 sequence reads: CATSTLTAGGRNEQFF. DNA for the CDR3: TGTGCCACCAGCACCCTGACAGCGGGAGGTCGGAATGAGCAGTTCTTC. The chain uses TRBV15 and TRBJ2-1; 9 nucleotides align to TRBD2. CDR1 and CDR2 (germline): LNHNV, YYDKDF (reference sequence). V gave up 4 bases and J gave up 7 bases; unmatched junction bases: 11. This CDR3 spans 16 amino acids.

The gene calls are TRBV5-1 and TRBJ2-2; 13 bases match TRBD2. The V gene's germline CDR1 is SGHRS and CDR2 YFSETQ. The length of the CDR3 is 16 residues. Losses at the gene ends were 4 bases for V and 7 bases for J; bases not matched to a gene: 7. The CDR3, as DNA: TGCGCCAGCAGCCCCGGGACTAGCGGGATGATCGGGGAGCTGTTTTTT. Encoded protein: CASSPGTSGMIGELFF.

The chain employs TRBV6-5 and TRBJ2-2; D is ambiguous. This CDR3 has 13 amino acids. Trimming left V 6 bases short and J 0 bases short, with 5 bases between. Germline CDR1 and CDR2: MNHEY and SVGAGI. The CDR3 reads CASSPTNTGELFF. CDR3 DNA: TGTGCCAGCAGCCCAACGAACACCGGGGAGCTGTTTTTT.

The rearrangement uses TRBV4-3 and TRBJ2-3; the match to TRBD2 covers 11 bases. The CDR3 loop spans 15 amino acids. The V and J ends lost 3 bases and 4 bases, in that order; junction bases with no gene match: 3. Germline loops: CDR1 LGHNA, CDR2 YSLEER. CDR3 loop: CASSQTSGIADTQYF. CDR3 nucleotide sequence: TGCGCCAGCAGCCAGACTAGCGGGATAGCAGATACGCAGTATTTT.

V gene TRBV7-2 combines with J gene TRBJ2-1, with 7 positions matching TRBD2. The germline V gene has CDR1 SGHTA and CDR2 FQGNSA. The CDR3 has 16 amino acids. The V and J ends lost 1 base and 2 bases, in that order; junction bases with no gene match: 5. CDR3 sequence (DNA): TGTGCCAGCAGCTTAGGTATGCTAGCGGCCTACAATGAGCAGTTCTTC. Encoded protein: CASSLGMLAAYNEQFF. Combining the CDR3 with reference TRBV7-2 and TRBJ2-1 gives the whole variable domain GAGVSQSPSNKVTEKGKDVELRCDPISGHTALYWYRQSLGQGLEFLIYFQGNSAPDKSGLPSDRFSAERTGGSVSTLTIQRTQQEDSAVYLCASSLGMLAAYNEQFFGPGTRLTVL.

The genes are TRBV7-9 and TRBJ2-7, with D possibly matching TRBD2 (6 bases). Between the trimmed V and J ends, which lost 4 bases and 6 bases, there was a span of 19 bases. This CDR3 is 15 amino acids long. Germline V gene data show CDR1 as SEHNR and CDR2 as FQNEAQ (reference sequence). The CDR3 sequence is CASSSTRQEGLEQYF. The CDR3 bases are TGTGCCAGCAGCTCGACCCGGCAGGAGGGGCTCGAGCAGTACTTC.

This clone was observed a single time. This chain uses TRBV5-1 with TRBJ2-1; 8 bases are a match to TRBD2. V was pared by 1 base and J by 7 bases, with 7 bases of the junction left unmatched. The CDR3 totals 15 residues. Germline V gene data show CDR1 as SGHRS and CDR2 as YFSETQ. CDR3 bases: TGCGCCAGCAGCTTGAATACGGGAGGGCGAAATGAGCAGTTCTTC. This gives the protein CASSLNTGGRNEQFF.

This chain joins TRBV6-5 and TRBJ1-5; weak D call: TRBD1 (6 bases). The CDR3 runs to 15 residues. V lost 6 bases and J lost 3, with 15 bases in between. CDR1 and CDR2 from the germline V gene are MNHEY and SVGAGI. CDR3 nucleotides: TGTGCCAGCAGAATGACAGGCACCACCAATCAGCCCCAGCATTTT. It is translated as CASRMTGTTNQPQHF.

The rearrangement uses TRBV2 and TRBJ1-1; D possibly corresponds to TRBD1 (6 bases). Germline CDR1 SNHLY, CDR2 FYNNEI. CDR3 size: 16 residues. Trimming removed 7 bases at V and 6 bases at J, with 24 bases between. For the CDR3, the DNA is TGTGCCAGCACCGTATATGGGGGCCAGGGATACGCTGAAGCTTTCTTT. The encoded protein is CASTVYGGQGYAEAFF.

The chain employs TRBV7-2 and TRBJ1-1, with TRBD1 identical over 9 bases. The CDR3 is 15 amino acids. Losses at the gene ends were 0 bases for V and 4 bases for J; bases not matched to a gene: 3. Germline values: CDR1 SGHTA, CDR2 FQGNSA. DNA of the CDR3: TGTGCCAGCAGCTTAGCGGGACAGGGTTTCACTGAAGCTTTCTTT. Translating it yields CASSLAGQGFTEAFF.

The gene calls are TRBV7-2 and TRBJ2-7; D possibly corresponds to TRBD1 (5 bases). Trimming removed 5 bases from V and 5 bases from J, with 19 bases in between. From germline, CDR1 is SGHTA and CDR2 FQGNSA. There are 15 residues in the CDR3. CDR3 DNA sequence: TGTGCCAGCAGCCAGCACGGGCAGGGCCTGAACGAGCAGTACTTC. This codes for CASSQHGQGLNEQYF.